Presented here are 16 T cell receptor beta chains from one specimen sequenced in a study of blood T cell repertoires in COVID-19. The table came from immunoSEQ multiplex PCR; TCRdb's copy has only in-frame clones and leaves some out. The table lists under 300,000 clones, 85% to 90% of them singletons. The material sequenced was PBMCs or T cells enriched from blood (not recorded which). Receptors were obtained from a woman between 55 and 75 years old in a cohort exposed to, infected with or recovered from COVID-19 (not recorded which).

The chain combines TRBV19 with TRBJ1-1; 11 nucleotides align to TRBD1. Per the germline V gene, CDR1 is LNHDA and CDR2 is SQIVND (reference sequence). J lost 5 bases, V lost 6 bases, and 11 bases had no gene match. This CDR3 has 16 amino acids. CDR3 DNA sequence: TGTGCCAGTAGCCTGAGCCCGGGACAGGGGGGAACTGAAGCTTTCTTT. Its translation: CASSLSPGQGGTEAFF.

This chain uses TRBV28 with TRBJ2-4; a possible D gene is TRBD2 (6 bases). With 5 bases removed from V and 3 bases from J, the gap between germline ends came to 17 bases. The CDR3 sequence is 16 residues long. CDR1 MDHEN and CDR2 SYDVKM come from the germline V gene. The CDR3 DNA is TGTGCCAGCAGTGGTGTTATGGCGGGAATCAAAAACATTCAGTACTTC. It specifies CASSGVMAGIKNIQYF.

The chain uses TRBV7-9 and TRBJ1-1, with D perhaps TRBD1 (6 bases). Germline CDR1 and CDR2: SEHNR and FQNEAQ (reference sequence). V lost 2 bases, J lost 3 bases, and 7 bases lay in between. The CDR3 is made up of 13 amino acids. The CDR3 DNA reads as TGTGCCAGCAGCTTATCAGGGGACACTGAAGCTTTCTTT. Amino acid sequence: CASSLSGDTEAFF. The whole variable domain, filled in from reference TRBV7-9 and TRBJ1-1, reads DTGVSQNPRHKITKRGQNVTFRCDPISEHNRLYWYRQTLGQGPEFLTYFQNEAQLEKSRLLSDRFSAERPKGSFSTLEIQRTEQGDSAMYLCASSLSGDTEAFFGQGTRLTVV.

The chain joins TRBV4-2 to TRBJ1-6, with TRBD1 as a possible D gene (6 bases). The length of the CDR3 is 14 residues. Germline loops: CDR1 LGHNA, CDR2 YNFKEQ. The V end was cut by 2 bases, the J end by 7 bases, with 9 bases between. CDR3: CASSQWQGNSPLHF. The CDR3 coding sequence is TGTGCCAGCAGCCAATGGCAGGGGAATTCACCCCTCCACTTT.

The gene calls are TRBV2 and TRBJ2-7; 13 positions match TRBD2. The V and J ends lost 7 bases and 4 bases, in that order; junction bases with no gene match: 13. CDR1 and CDR2 from the germline V gene are SNHLY and FYNNEI. This CDR3 has 17 amino acids. CDR3: CASMGETSGRATYEQYF. The CDR3 DNA is TGTGCCAGCATGGGGGAAACTAGCGGGAGGGCAACGTACGAGCAGTACTTC. The full variable domain, its missing parts supplied by reference TRBV2 and TRBJ2-7, is EPEVTQTPSHQVTQMGQEVILRCVPISNHLYFYWYRQILGQKVEFLVSFYNNEISEKSEIFDDQFSVERPDGSNFTLKIRSTKLEDSAMYFCASMGETSGRATYEQYFGPGTRLTVT.

The chain is built from TRBV6-1 and TRBJ2-5; 8 bases line up with TRBD2. This CDR3 is built from 15 residues. J lost 3 bases, V lost 3 bases, and 6 bases had no gene match. Germline CDR1 reads MNHNS; CDR2 reads SASEGT. The CDR3 here is CASSDTGTSEETQYF. In nucleotides, the CDR3 is TGTGCCAGCAGTGATACCGGGACTAGTGAAGAGACCCAGTACTTC.

The chain links TRBV4-1 to TRBJ2-7; a possible D gene is TRBD2 (5 bases). Germline CDR1 reads MGHRA; CDR2 reads YSYEKL. This CDR3 comprises 15 residues. Trimming cost V 0 bases and J 0 bases, with 9 bases left between them. As DNA, the CDR3 is TGCGCCAGCAGCCAAGATCTGGGGAGCTCCTACGAGCAGTACTTC. Translation: CASSQDLGSSYEQYF.

The rearrangement links TRBV25-1 to TRBJ1-6, with 9 positions matching TRBD1. CDR1 and CDR2 from the germline V gene are MGHDK and SYGVNS. J gave up 7 bases and V 2 bases, and 0 bases lay outside the gene matches. The CDR3 has 14 residues. The CDR3 region has the DNA TGTGCCAGCAGTGAAGGGACAGGGAATTCACCCCTCCACTTT. Its protein is CASSEGTGNSPLHF.

The rearrangement joins TRBV4-2 to TRBJ2-1; TRBD2 is a possible D gene (7 bases). Germline-derived CDR1 and CDR2 are LGHNA and YNFKEQ. Deletions cut 1 base from V and 10 bases from J, with 23 bases between. This CDR3 spans 17 amino acids. CDR3 amino acids: CASSQGYLGPRGGEQFF. The CDR3 coding sequence is TGTGCCAGCAGCCAAGGGTACTTGGGCCCAAGGGGGGGCGAGCAGTTCTTC.

This chain links TRBV4-3 with TRBJ2-1; 8 bases map to TRBD2. Germline CDR1 reads LGHNA; CDR2 reads YSLEER. The CDR3 sequence is 16 residues long. Germline trimming cut 3 bases from V and 4 bases from J; bases unmatched to any gene: 8. CDR3 loop: CASSQASGPFYNEQFF. DNA for the CDR3: TGCGCCAGCAGCCAGGCTAGCGGGCCCTTTTACAATGAGCAGTTCTTC.

V and J are TRBV5-1 and TRBJ1-6; 9 bases align to TRBD1. V was clipped by 1 base and J by 8 bases; unmatched bases: 4. Germline CDR1 SGHRS, CDR2 YFSETQ. The CDR3 extends over 15 amino acids. CDR3 nucleotide sequence: TGCGCCAGCAGCTTGTTTACAGGGGGCGATTCACCCCTCCACTTT. It is translated as CASSLFTGGDSPLHF.

This clone was found many times. The genes are TRBV4-1 and TRBJ1-5; D might be TRBD1 (5 bases). Germline CDR1 and CDR2: MGHRA and YSYEKL. The CDR3 is 14 residues long. The germline V and J ends were trimmed by 6 bases and 0 bases, with 9 bases remaining between them. Here the CDR3 DNA reads TGCGCCAGCAGGTCGCAGGGTAGCAATCAGCCCCAGCATTTT. It yields the protein CASRSQGSNQPQHF.

This chain uses TRBV7-9 with TRBJ2-1, with TRBD2 matching over 9 bases. Trimming cost V 1 base and J 2 bases; bases outside gene matches: 6. The CDR3 is made up of 17 amino acids. Looked up from germline, CDR1 is SEHNR and CDR2 is FQNEAQ (reference sequence). CDR3 in DNA: TGTGCCAGCAGCTTAGTGTTGGCGGGAGGGCCCTACAATGAGCAGTTCTTC. Protein product: CASSLVLAGGPYNEQFF.

This clone was counted a few times. The V gene is TRBV2, the J gene TRBJ2-2; possible D gene TRBD2, 5 bases. Germline assignment: CDR1 SNHLY and CDR2 FYNNEI. V dropped 5 bases and J dropped 5 bases, with 15 bases sitting between them. This CDR3 has 15 amino acids. CDR3 sequence: CASSSQWTATGELFF. CDR3 in DNA: TGTGCCAGCAGTTCCCAATGGACTGCTACCGGGGAGCTGTTTTTT.

The CDR3 bases are TGCAGCGGCACACGGGGTAGGAATTACGAGCAGTACTTC. Encoded protein: CSGTRGRNYEQYF. The chain uses TRBV29-1 and TRBJ2-7; TRBD2 might be the D (5 bases). This CDR3 region has 13 residues. Trimming removed 7 bases from V and 4 bases from J, with 17 bases in between. Germline CDR1 is SQVTM and CDR2 is ANQGSEA.

The chain couples TRBV3-1 (or the pseudogene TRBV3-2) to TRBJ2-4, with TRBD1 matching 8 bases. This CDR3 is 18 amino acids long. Germline loops: CDR1 LGHDT, CDR2 YNNKEL (reference sequence). Trimming took 4 bases from V and 1 from J; bases not matched to a gene: 12. The CDR3 is CASSRDLTGEGAKNIQYF. Here the CDR3 DNA reads TGTGCCAGCAGCCGGGACTTGACAGGGGAAGGGGCCAAAAACATTCAGTACTTC.